Listed below are T cell receptor beta chains from one sample, sequenced in a study of T cell responses to AZD1222 COVID-19 vaccine. The repertoire was sequenced with immunoSEQ multiplex PCR; TCRdb's copy has only in-frame clones and lacks some. The data show more than 95,000 clones, more than 65% seen once. Material: peripheral blood, obtained 28 days after the second AZD1222 dose. These receptors were obtained from an adult who received the AZD1222 COVID-19 vaccine. Each CDR3 is given with its conserved first and last residue. Fields, in order: D gene, J gene, clone size, V gene, CDR3 protein, CDR3 DNA. D genes are given only for firm matches. Clone size is given for some rows only: seen once, a few or many times, or a class if the clone is expanded.

.	TRBJ2-7	.	TRBV11-2	CASSPVRVTGPNEQYF	TGTGCCAGCAGCCCCGTGCGAGTGACAGGACCTAACGAGCAGTACTTC
.	TRBJ1-2	few	TRBV7-2	CASSGNRDGGYTF	TGTGCCAGCAGCGGTAACAGGGATGGCGGCTACACCTTC
.	TRBJ1-1	once	TRBV9	CASSVEGGYMNTEAFF	TGTGCCAGCAGCGTAGAAGGGGGGTACATGAACACTGAAGCTTTCTTT
.	TRBJ1-2	.	TRBV7-8	CASSLAGVSGYTF	TGTGCCAGCAGCTTAGCAGGGGTCTCTGGCTACACCTTC
.	TRBJ2-1	few	TRBV2	CASSVGDEARNEQFF	TGTGCCAGCAGTGTAGGGGACGAGGCTAGGAATGAGCAGTTCTTC
.	TRBJ1-4	.	TRBV5-1	CASTEGTRKNEKLFF	TGCGCCAGCACTGAAGGGACACGGAAGAATGAAAAACTGTTTTTT
.	TRBJ2-5	.	TRBV5-1	CASSLGGVQETQYF	TGCGCCAGCAGCTTAGGGGGGGTACAAGAGACCCAGTACTTC
.	TRBJ2-2	.	TRBV10-3	CAISEFWGTGELFF	TGTGCCATCAGTGAGTTTTGGGGGACCGGGGAGCTGTTTTTT
TRBD1	TRBJ2-2	.	TRBV7-7	CASSPITTGSGELFF	TGTGCTAGCAGCCCTATAACGACAGGGTCCGGGGAGCTGTTTTTT
TRBD1	TRBJ2-3	once	TRBV12-3/TRBV12-4	CASSGQVGDTQYF	TGTGCCAGCAGTGGACAGGTGGGAGATACGCAGTATTTT
TRBD1	TRBJ1-1	.	TRBV10-3	CAISDRGRGEAFF	TGTGCCATCAGTGACAGGGGGCGTGGTGAAGCTTTCTTT
.	TRBJ2-2	.	TRBV6-6	CASRSGTGELFF	TGTGCCAGCAGGTCGGGCACCGGGGAGCTGTTTTTT
TRBD2	TRBJ2-1	.	TRBV7-6	CASSLRGVYNEQFF	TGTGCCAGCAGCTTACGGGGGGTCTACAATGAGCAGTTCTTC
TRBD1	TRBJ1-1	.	TRBV29-1	CSVAAGQGAITEAFF	TGCAGCGTTGCAGCCGGACAGGGGGCCATCACTGAAGCTTTCTTT
TRBD1	TRBJ1-1	.	TRBV10-3	CAISEGGAGGTEAFF	TGTGCCATCAGTGAGGGGGGGGCAGGGGGCACTGAAGCTTTCTTT
.	TRBJ1-4	few	TRBV6-5	CASRGGSKNEKLFF	TGTGCCAGCAGGGGAGGGAGTAAGAATGAAAAACTGTTTTTT
.	TRBJ2-5	.	TRBV5-1	CASSGAGRSEETQYF	TGCGCCAGCAGCGGCGCGGGGAGGTCGGAAGAGACCCAGTACTTC
TRBD1	TRBJ2-5	.	TRBV27	CASSPGTGRETQYF	TGTGCCAGCAGTCCCGGGACAGGGAGAGAGACCCAGTACTTC
.	TRBJ1-1	once	TRBV27	CASHTGNTEAFF	TGTGCCAGCCATACAGGGAACACTGAAGCTTTCTTT
.	TRBJ2-4	.	TRBV2	CASSEHSVAKNIQYF	TGTGCCAGCAGTGAGCACAGTGTAGCCAAAAACATTCAGTACTTC
.	TRBJ1-1	.	TRBV9	CASSVGSNTEAFF	TGTGCCAGCAGCGTAGGGTCCAACACTGAAGCTTTCTTT
.	TRBJ1-1	.	TRBV7-3	CASSFSRTEAFF	TGTGCCAGCAGCTTTTCCCGGACTGAAGCTTTCTTT
TRBD2	TRBJ2-3	.	TRBV5-1	CASSFARSSGGIRDTQYF	TGCGCCAGCAGTTTCGCCCGCTCCAGCGGGGGGATAAGAGATACGCAGTATTTT
.	TRBJ1-1	once	TRBV11-3	CASSLPNTEAFF	TGTGCCAGCAGCTTACCGAACACTGAAGCTTTCTTT
.	TRBJ1-2	few	TRBV28	CASHTGTAGSYGYTF	TGTGCCAGCCATACCGGGACGGCCGGATCCTATGGCTACACCTTC
.	TRBJ2-7	.	TRBV28	CASSPPGREAEQYF	TGTGCCAGCAGTCCTCCCGGGCGCGAGGCAGAGCAGTACTTC
.	TRBJ1-3	.	TRBV19	CASGEGGSGNTIYF	TGTGCCAGCGGGGAAGGGGGCTCTGGAAACACCATATATTTT
.	TRBJ1-4	.	TRBV5-6	CASSRGATNEKLFF	TGTGCCAGCAGCAGAGGGGCAACTAATGAAAAACTGTTTTTT
TRBD2	TRBJ2-4	.	TRBV18	CASSPPTSGGANIQYF	TGTGCCAGCTCACCGCCGACTAGCGGGGGGGCTAACATTCAGTACTTC
TRBD1	TRBJ1-2	.	TRBV10-3	CAIWDETPGQGLNYGYTF	TGTGCCATCTGGGACGAGACTCCAGGACAGGGGCTAAACTATGGCTACACCTTC
.	TRBJ1-1	.	TRBV7-3	CASSLTGGTGNTEAFF	TGTGCCAGCAGCTTAACGGGAGGGACTGGGAACACTGAAGCTTTCTTT
.	TRBJ2-5	.	TRBV7-9	CASSLDRQETQYF	TGTGCCAGCAGCTTAGACAGGCAAGAGACCCAGTACTTC
.	TRBJ2-2	.	TRBV10-1	CASRGQYTGELFF	TGCGCCAGCAGGGGACAATACACCGGGGAGCTGTTTTTT
.	TRBJ1-1	.	TRBV6-5	CASRLMGGTEAFF	TGTGCCAGCAGATTAATGGGGGGCACTGAAGCTTTCTTT
.	TRBJ1-2	.	TRBV6-5	CASRGRLSNYGYTF	TGTGCCAGCAGGGGGCGCTTATCTAACTATGGCTACACCTTC
TRBD1	TRBJ2-2	.	TRBV9	CASSLQGAGELFF	TGTGCCAGCAGCCTACAGGGGGCCGGGGAGCTGTTTTTT
.	TRBJ1-6	.	TRBV6-5	CASTAGTYNSPLHF	TGTGCCAGCACGGCGGGAACCTATAATTCACCCCTCCACTTT
TRBD1	TRBJ2-7	.	TRBV27	CASSQIGQGTYEQYF	TGTGCCAGCAGTCAAATCGGACAGGGGACCTACGAGCAGTACTTC
.	TRBJ2-7	few	TRBV25-1	CASTPRPYEQYF	TGTGCCAGCACTCCACGACCCTACGAGCAGTACTTC
TRBD1	TRBJ1-2	.	TRBV19	CASSIVFWDRDWKVPTPYGYTF	TGTGCCAGTAGTATAGTTTTCTGGGACAGGGATTGGAAGGTGCCGACGCCCTATGGCTACACCTTC
.	TRBJ2-1	.	TRBV11-3	CASSLDPDSYNEQFF	TGTGCCAGCAGCTTAGATCCGGACAGTTACAATGAGCAGTTCTTC
.	TRBJ1-4	.	TRBV4-3	CASSQRTVTTNEKLFF	TGCGCCAGCAGCCAAAGGACAGTTACAACTAATGAAAAACTGTTTTTT
TRBD1	TRBJ2-2	.	TRBV24-1	CATSDADRGELGELFF	TGTGCCACCAGTGATGCGGACAGGGGCGAACTCGGGGAGCTGTTTTTT
.	TRBJ1-6	.	TRBV25-1	CASSDWSGSPLHF	TGTGCCAGCAGTGATTGGTCTGGTTCACCCCTCCACTTT
.	TRBJ1-1	.	TRBV11-2	CASSSFPNTEAFF	TGTGCCAGCAGTTCGTTCCCGAACACTGAAGCTTTCTTT
.	TRBJ1-3	.	TRBV10-3	CAISEFAGASGNTIYF	TGTGCCATCAGTGAGTTTGCAGGGGCTTCTGGAAACACCATATATTTT
TRBD1	TRBJ1-1	.	TRBV6-5	CASSYRTGNTEAFF	TGTGCCAGCAGTTACCGGACAGGGAACACTGAAGCTTTCTTT
.	TRBJ1-2	.	TRBV4-3	CASSQEWLLGYTF	TGCGCCAGCAGCCAAGAGTGGCTTCTTGGCTACACCTTC
.	TRBJ1-2	.	TRBV5-1	CASSLAVGAGNGYTF	TGCGCCAGCAGCTTGGCCGTAGGGGCTGGGAATGGCTACACCTTC
.	TRBJ1-1	.	TRBV5-1	CASSLRDEAEAFF	TGCGCCAGCAGCTTGAGGGATGAGGCTGAAGCTTTCTTT